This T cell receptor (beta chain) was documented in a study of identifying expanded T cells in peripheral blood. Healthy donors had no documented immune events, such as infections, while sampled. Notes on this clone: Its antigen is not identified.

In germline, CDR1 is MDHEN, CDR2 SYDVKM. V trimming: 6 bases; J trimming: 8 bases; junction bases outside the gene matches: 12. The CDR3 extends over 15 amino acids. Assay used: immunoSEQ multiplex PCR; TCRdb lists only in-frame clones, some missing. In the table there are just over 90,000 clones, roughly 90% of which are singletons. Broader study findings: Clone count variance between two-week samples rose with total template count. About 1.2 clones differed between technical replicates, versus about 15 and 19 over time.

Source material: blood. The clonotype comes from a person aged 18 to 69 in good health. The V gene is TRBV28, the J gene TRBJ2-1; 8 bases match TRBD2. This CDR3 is CASSHSKAGEDEQFF. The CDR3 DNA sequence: TGTGCCAGCAGCCACTCCAAAGCGGGAGAGGATGAGCAGTTCTTC. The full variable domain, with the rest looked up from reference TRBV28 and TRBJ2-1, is DVKVTQSSRYLVKRTGEKVFLECVQDMDHENMFWYRQDPGLGLRLIYFSYDVKMKEKGDIPEGYSVSREKKERFSLILESASTNQTSMYLCASSHSKAGEDEQFFGPGTRLTVL.